These 17 T cell receptor beta chains came from one sample sequenced in a study of blood T cell repertoires in COVID-19 (dated by TCRdb to about 2020). The library relied on the immunoSEQ multiplex PCR assay. What TCRdb holds here is the immuneACCESS table cut down to in-frame rearrangements. Part of the clones is not present; checked against another copy, under half of the missing clones reflect an unresolved V gene, and the others are unexplained. The sample table lists a few hundred thousand clones, over 80% of them with a count of one. The ten largest clones take up 1.5% to 2% of the sample. The sequencing input was peripheral blood. These receptors all come from a young man who had recovered from COVID-19.

The chain is built from TRBV24-1 and TRBJ2-1; TRBD1 is a possible D gene (7 bases). Germline lookup yields CDR1 KGHDR and CDR2 SFDVKD. CDR3 length: 16 amino acids. V lost 4 bases and J 3 bases, leaving 15 bases between the germline ends. The CDR3 sequence is CATSDSRGVGYNEQFF. In nucleotides, the CDR3 is TGTGCCACCAGTGACTCCAGGGGGGTCGGCTACAATGAGCAGTTCTTC.

The chain employs TRBV27 and TRBJ1-2; a possible D gene is TRBD1 (5 bases). Germline values: CDR1 MNHEY, CDR2 SMNVEV (reference sequence). Trimming shortened V by 7 bases and J by 5 bases, and 17 bases separated the two germline ends. The CDR3 has 14 amino acids. CDR3 sequence: CASTSPGAAYGYTF. The DNA for the CDR3 is TGTGCCAGCACCTCTCCTGGGGCCGCGTATGGCTACACCTTC.

V usage is TRBV28 and J usage is TRBJ2-7; 9 nucleotides agree with TRBD1. The ends lost 2 bases at V and 0 bases at J; junction bases unmatched: 8. Germline loops: CDR1 MDHEN, CDR2 SYDVKM. The length of the CDR3 is 17 residues. CDR3 nucleotides: TGTGCCAGCAGTTTAAGGACAGGGGCCTTGAGCTCCTACGAGCAGTACGTC. This gives the protein CASSLRTGALSSYEQYV.

CDR3 amino acids: CSVVPSGGWETQYF. CDR3 DNA: TGCAGCGTTGTACCTAGCGGGGGTTGGGAGACCCAGTACTTC. This sequence joins TRBV29-1 and TRBJ2-5, with 10 nucleotides matching TRBD2. This CDR3 has 14 amino acids. J gave up 5 bases and V 4 bases, and 7 bases lay outside the gene matches. The germline V gene has CDR1 SQVTM and CDR2 ANQGSEA.

The V call is TRBV6-5, the J call TRBJ1-6, with D perhaps TRBD1 (5 bases). V was cut by 6 bases and J by 6 bases, with 12 bases left in between. CDR3 length equals 14 residues. Germline lookup yields CDR1 MNHEY and CDR2 SVGAGI. The CDR3 region has the DNA TGTGCCAGCAGCCAGGACGGGGGTAATTCACCCCTCCACTTT. It encodes CASSQDGGNSPLHF.

The rearrangement links TRBV5-5 to TRBJ2-7; D is undetermined. CDR1 is SGHKS, CDR2 YYEKEE, per germline (reference sequence). CDR3 size: 15 residues. V was pared by 0 bases and J by 4 bases, with 14 bases between. The DNA of the CDR3 is TGTGCCAGCAGCTTGGTTACACAGCTCTTGTACGAGCAGTACTTC. This encodes CASSLVTQLLYEQYF.

This chain uses TRBV6-6 with TRBJ2-1; 14 bases are a match to TRBD2. This CDR3 region has 14 residues. Unmatched junction bases numbered 0, after V lost 6 bases and J lost 5 bases. Looked up from germline, CDR1 is MNHNY and CDR2 is SVGAGI (reference sequence). CDR3 DNA: TGTGCCAGCAGGGGACTAGCGGGAGACAATGAGCAGTTCTTC. It translates to CASRGLAGDNEQFF.

This clone was recorded only once. The chain joins TRBV20-1 to TRBJ2-2; no firm D call. The germline gives CDR1 DFQATT, CDR2 SNEGSKA (reference sequence). V dropped 3 bases and J dropped 0 bases, with 8 bases sitting between them. The CDR3 is made up of 14 amino acids. The CDR3 spells CSASKQTNTGELFF. DNA for the CDR3: TGCAGTGCTAGTAAACAGACGAACACCGGGGAGCTGTTTTTT.

In DNA, the CDR3 is TGTGCCCGCCGGGTGGGGGGGCCGGACACCGGGGAGCTGTTTTTT. Protein product: CARRVGGPDTGELFF. This chain connects TRBV9 to TRBJ2-2, with D tentatively TRBD2 (7 bases). CDR3 length: 15 residues. V was trimmed by 10 bases and J by 3 bases, leaving 19 bases between them. Germline assignment: CDR1 SGDLS and CDR2 YYNGEE.

J is TRBJ1-4 and V is TRBV5-1; no reliable D call. Between the trimmed V and J ends, which lost 1 base and 8 bases, there was a span of 12 bases. Germline V gene lookup returns CDR1 SGHRS and CDR2 YFSETQ. The CDR3 extends over 14 amino acids. CDR3 DNA sequence: TGCGCCAGCAGCTTGTTCGGGTTTCACGAAAAACTGTTTTTT. Translated: CASSLFGFHEKLFF.

The chain is built from TRBV7-2 and TRBJ2-1, with D tentatively TRBD2 (5 bases). The CDR3 is made up of 15 amino acids. CDR1 SGHTA and CDR2 FQGNSA come from the germline V gene. V gave up 5 bases and J gave up 2 bases, with 13 bases separating them. CDR3 DNA sequence: TGTGCCAGCAGCCGGGATAAGAGGCCCTACAATGAGCAGTTCTTC. Its protein product is CASSRDKRPYNEQFF.

The chain couples TRBV19 to TRBJ2-2; D is possibly TRBD2 (7 bases). Trimming took 7 bases from V and 4 from J, leaving 19 bases between them. The CDR3 spans 16 residues. The V gene's germline CDR1 is LNHDA and CDR2 SQIVND (reference sequence). The CDR3: CASTTWGGRGTGELFF. The CDR3 coding sequence is TGTGCCAGTACCACATGGGGGGGCCGGGGCACCGGGGAGCTGTTTTTT. Complete variable domain (other parts from reference TRBV19 and TRBJ2-2): DGGITQSPKYLFRKEGQNVTLSCEQNLNHDAMYWYRQDPGQGLRLIYYSQIVNDFQKGDIAEGYSVSREKKESFPLTVTSAQKNPTAFYLCASTTWGGRGTGELFFGEGSRLTVL.

The chain couples TRBV12-3 or TRBV12-4 to TRBJ2-3; 7 bases align to TRBD2. With V trimmed by 8 bases and J by 4 bases, 6 bases remained unmatched. The CDR3 is made up of 13 amino acids. CDR3 sequence reads: CASDRGEADTQYF. The CDR3 nucleotides read TGTGCCAGCGACCGGGGGGAAGCAGATACGCAGTATTTT.

This clone was observed a single time. J is TRBJ2-2 and V is TRBV25-1; D call uncertain. The CDR3 sequence is 14 residues long. Germline CDR1 and CDR2: MGHDK and SYGVNS. V was cut by 7 bases and J by 3 bases, with 12 bases left in between. CDR3 DNA sequence: TGTGCCAGCATATCAGGCGCCTACACCGGGGAGCTGTTTTTT. This translates into CASISGAYTGELFF.

The chain is built from TRBV18 and TRBJ2-5, with D possibly matching TRBD2 (5 bases). Trimming left V 5 bases short and J 2 bases short, with 12 bases between. CDR3 length: 14 amino acids. Looked up from germline, CDR1 is KGHSH and CDR2 is LQKENI. The CDR3: CASSSTKSQETQYF. CDR3 in DNA: TGTGCCAGCTCATCGACTAAATCGCAAGAGACCCAGTACTTC.

The chain recombines TRBV5-6 with TRBJ1-5; D is perhaps TRBD1 (6 bases). V dropped 7 bases and J dropped 1 base, with 12 bases sitting between them. CDR1 and CDR2 from the germline V gene are SGHDT and YYEEEE. This CDR3 region has 14 residues. The CDR3 loop reads CASAQGLSNQPQHF. For the CDR3, the DNA is TGTGCCAGCGCACAGGGCCTCAGCAATCAGCCCCAGCATTTT. The variable domain in full, with the rest retrieved from reference TRBV5-6 and TRBJ1-5, is DAGVTQSPTHLIKTRGQQVTLRCSPKSGHDTVSWYQQALGQGPQFIFQYYEEEERQRGNFPDRFSGHQFPNYSSELNVNALLLGDSALYLCASAQGLSNQPQHFGDGTRLSIL.

V is TRBV29-1 and J is TRBJ1-2, with D perhaps TRBD1 (5 bases). The CDR3 has 14 residues. Germline V CDR1 and CDR2: SQVTM, ANQGSEA. Trimming removed 4 bases at V and 0 bases at J, with 12 bases between. CDR3 loop: CSVVMGLSNYGYTF. The DNA of the CDR3 is TGCAGCGTTGTTATGGGACTCTCTAACTATGGCTACACCTTC.